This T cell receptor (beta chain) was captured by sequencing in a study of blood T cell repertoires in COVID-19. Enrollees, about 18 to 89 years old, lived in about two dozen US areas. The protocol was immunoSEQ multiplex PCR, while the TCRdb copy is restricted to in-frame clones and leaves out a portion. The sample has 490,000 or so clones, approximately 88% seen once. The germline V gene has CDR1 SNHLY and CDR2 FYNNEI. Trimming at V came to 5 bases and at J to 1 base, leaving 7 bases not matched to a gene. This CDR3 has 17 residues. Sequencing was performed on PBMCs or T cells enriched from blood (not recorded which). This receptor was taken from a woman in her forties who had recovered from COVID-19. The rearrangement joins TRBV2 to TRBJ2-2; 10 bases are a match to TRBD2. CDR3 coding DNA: TGTGCCAGCAGTTACTCCCGGACTAGCGGGAACACCGGGGAGCTGTTTTTT. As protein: CASSYSRTSGNTGELFF.